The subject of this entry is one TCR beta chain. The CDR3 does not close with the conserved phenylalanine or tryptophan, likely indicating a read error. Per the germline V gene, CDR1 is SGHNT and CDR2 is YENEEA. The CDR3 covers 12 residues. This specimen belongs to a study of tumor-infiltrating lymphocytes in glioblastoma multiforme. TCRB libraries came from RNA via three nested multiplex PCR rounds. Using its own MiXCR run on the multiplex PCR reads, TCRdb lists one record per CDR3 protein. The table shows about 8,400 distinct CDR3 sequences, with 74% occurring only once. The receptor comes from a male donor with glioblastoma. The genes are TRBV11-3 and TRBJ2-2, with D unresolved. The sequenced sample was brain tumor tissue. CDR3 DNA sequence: TGTGCCTGCAGCTTACTGTCCGGGGAGCTGTTTTTG. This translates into CACSLLSGELFL.